The entry below describes one TCR beta chain. Its matching antigen is unknown. UMI-tagged TRB cDNA libraries were built via 5' RACE. TCRdb reprocessed the 5' RACE reads; each CDR3 protein has one entry and no DNA is given. This sample's table reports around 41,000 distinct CDR3 sequences. Every CD8+ T cell subset underwent triplicate sorting at a few hundred thousand cells apiece. This sample was included in a study of CXCR3-negative and CXCR3-positive naive CD8 T cells. The study, taken as a whole, reports: Memory CD8+ cells had much lower diversity, and both naive subsets had comparably high diversity.

The germline V gene encodes CDR1 ENHRY and CDR2 SYGVKD. The CDR3 is 13 amino acids. Input material: memory CD8+ T cells from blood. This sequence originates from a human donor in good health. Some clones in this sample may be carry-over from other donors' samples. V is TRBV10-3 and J is TRBJ1-5. The chain's CDR3 is CAISEPTVGPQHF.